The source of this TCR beta chain is a study of glioma-infiltrating T cells after dendritic cell vaccination. Background on the study: Patients received autologous tumor lysate-pulsed dendritic cell vaccination between about 2002 and 2012.

Time point indicated: after dendritic cell vaccination, including at tumor progression/relapse. Selection required adequate fresh-frozen tumor tissue plus more than two years' survival data. With 1 base removed from V and 2 bases from J, the gap between germline ends came to 12 bases. Germline values: CDR1 SGHVS, CDR2 FNYEAQ. The CDR3 is 16 residues long. TCRdb's copy holds only in-frame clones and misses some; the assay was immunoSEQ multiplex PCR. The sample lists roughly 85,000 clones; about 85% were seen once. The sequence derives from a human donor with glioblastoma. This material consisted of blood, taken after dendritic cell vaccination. The genes are TRBV7-6 and TRBJ1-5; no definite D call. In nucleotides, the CDR3 is TGTGCCAGCAGCTTAGTACCGTCTGAGGGCAATCAGCCCCAGCATTTT. Its protein is CASSLVPSEGNQPQHF.